These T cell receptor beta chains were read from a single sample in a study of Ad26.COV2.S vaccination and SARS-CoV-2 variants. The assay was immunoSEQ multiplex PCR, and TCRdb's table has in-frame clones only and misses some. This table has about 350,000 clones, about 87% appearing once. The sequenced sample was peripheral blood, obtained in a trial of Ad26.COV2.S vaccine versus placebo. Receptor source: a person between 18 and 59 years old who received the Ad26.COV2.S COVID-19 vaccine or a placebo. The CDR3 runs from the conserved cysteine through the conserved F or W.

TRBV7-8	TRBJ2-7	CASSLVAGNGYEQYF
TRBV4-3	TRBJ2-3	CASSLDPSTDTQYF
TRBV29-1	TRBJ2-3	CSVRQDSTDTQYF
TRBV5-1	TRBJ2-4	CASSPTTGIAKNIQYF
TRBV6-5	TRBJ2-5	CASSYSWGELLETQYF
TRBV12-5	TRBJ2-2	CASGLVPSPGLSRRELFF
TRBV18	TRBJ1-6	CASSPGQGNSPLHF
TRBV18	TRBJ1-2	CASSPRPGQAYGYTF
TRBV10-3	TRBJ1-3	CAISGPMVSGNTIYF
TRBV7-2	TRBJ1-6	CASSLNQGGSNSPLHF
TRBV3-1/TRBV3-2	TRBJ1-3	CASSQVWGGSTSGNTIYF
TRBV9	TRBJ2-1	CASSVGSSGRANEQFF
TRBV7-8	TRBJ1-4	CASSYAPGATNEKLFF
TRBV7-9	TRBJ2-2	CASSPPPAATGELFF
TRBV29-1	TRBJ1-4	CSVSPRVGEKLFF
TRBV24-1	TRBJ2-5	CATSEGTSGPTQETQYF
TRBV19	TRBJ1-2	CASSIGVQPTNYGYTF